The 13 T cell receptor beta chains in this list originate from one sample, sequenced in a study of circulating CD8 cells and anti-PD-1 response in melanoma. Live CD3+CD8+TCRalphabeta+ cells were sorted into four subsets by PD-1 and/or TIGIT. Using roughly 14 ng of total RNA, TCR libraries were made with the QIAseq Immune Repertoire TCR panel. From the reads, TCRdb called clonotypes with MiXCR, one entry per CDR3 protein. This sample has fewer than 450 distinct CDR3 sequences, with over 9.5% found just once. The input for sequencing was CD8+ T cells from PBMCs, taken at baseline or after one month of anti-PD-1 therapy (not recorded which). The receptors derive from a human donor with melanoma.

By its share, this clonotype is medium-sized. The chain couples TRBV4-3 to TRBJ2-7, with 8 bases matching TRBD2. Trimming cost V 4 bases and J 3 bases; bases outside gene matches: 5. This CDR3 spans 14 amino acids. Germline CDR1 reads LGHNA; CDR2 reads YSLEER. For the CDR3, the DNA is TGCGCCAGCAGCCCGCGGGGGGAGAGCTACGAGCAGTACTTC. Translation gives CASSPRGESYEQYF.

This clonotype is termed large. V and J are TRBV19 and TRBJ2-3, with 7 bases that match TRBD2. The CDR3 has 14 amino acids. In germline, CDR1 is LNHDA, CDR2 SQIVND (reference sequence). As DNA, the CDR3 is TGTGCGTCCCGGGAGGCAGGGAACACAGATACGCAGTATTTT. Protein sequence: CASREAGNTDTQYF. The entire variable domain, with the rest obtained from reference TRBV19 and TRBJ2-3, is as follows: DGGITQSPKYLFRKEGQNVTLSCEQNLNHDAMYWYRQDPGQGLRLIYYSQIVNDFQKGDIAEGYSVSREKKESFPLTVTSAQKNPTAFYLCASREAGNTDTQYFGPGTRLTVL.

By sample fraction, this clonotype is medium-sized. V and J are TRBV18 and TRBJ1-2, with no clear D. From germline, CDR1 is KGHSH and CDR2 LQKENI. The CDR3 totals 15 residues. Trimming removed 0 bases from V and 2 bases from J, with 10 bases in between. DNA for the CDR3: TGTGCCAGCTCACCACCGGGAGGGATGAACTATGGCTACACCTTC. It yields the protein CASSPPGGMNYGYTF.

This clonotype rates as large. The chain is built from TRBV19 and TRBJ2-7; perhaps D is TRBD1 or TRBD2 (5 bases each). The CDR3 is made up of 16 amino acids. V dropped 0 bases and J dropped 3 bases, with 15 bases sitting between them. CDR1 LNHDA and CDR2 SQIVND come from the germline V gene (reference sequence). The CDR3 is CASSIDTGTTGYEQYF. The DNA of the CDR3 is TGTGCCAGTAGTATAGATACTGGGACGACGGGCTACGAGCAGTACTTC. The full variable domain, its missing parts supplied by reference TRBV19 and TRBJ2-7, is DGGITQSPKYLFRKEGQNVTLSCEQNLNHDAMYWYRQDPGQGLRLIYYSQIVNDFQKGDIAEGYSVSREKKESFPLTVTSAQKNPTAFYLCASSIDTGTTGYEQYFGPGTRLTVT.

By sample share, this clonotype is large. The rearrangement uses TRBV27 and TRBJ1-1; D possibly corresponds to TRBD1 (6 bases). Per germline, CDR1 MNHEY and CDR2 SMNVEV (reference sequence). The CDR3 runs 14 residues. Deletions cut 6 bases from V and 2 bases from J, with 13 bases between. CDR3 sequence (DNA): TGTGCCAGCAGGTCTGGACAGACAAACACTGAAGCTTTCTTT. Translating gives CASRSGQTNTEAFF.

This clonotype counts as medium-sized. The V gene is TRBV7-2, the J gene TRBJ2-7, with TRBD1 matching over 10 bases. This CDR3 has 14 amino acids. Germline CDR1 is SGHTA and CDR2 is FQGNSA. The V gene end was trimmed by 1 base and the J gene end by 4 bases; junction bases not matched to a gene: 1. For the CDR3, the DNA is TGTGCCAGCAGCTTAGGACAGGGGGCATACGAGCAGTACTTC. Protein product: CASSLGQGAYEQYF.

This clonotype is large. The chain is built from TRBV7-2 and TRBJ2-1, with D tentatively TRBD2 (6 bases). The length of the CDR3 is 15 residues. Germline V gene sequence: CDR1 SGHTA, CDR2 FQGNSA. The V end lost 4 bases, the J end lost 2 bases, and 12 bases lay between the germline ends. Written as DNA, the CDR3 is TGTGCCAGCAGCTCCGGCTCGGGGGCCTACAATGAGCAGTTCTTC. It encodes CASSSGSGAYNEQFF.

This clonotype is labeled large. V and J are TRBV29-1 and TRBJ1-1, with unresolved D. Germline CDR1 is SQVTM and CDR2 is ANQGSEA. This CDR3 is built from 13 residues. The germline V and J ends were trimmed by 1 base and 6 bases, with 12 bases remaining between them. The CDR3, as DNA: TGCAGCGTTGAAGGGCTTTACCCCGCTGAAGCTTTCTTT. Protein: CSVEGLYPAEAFF. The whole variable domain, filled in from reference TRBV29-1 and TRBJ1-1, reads SAVISQKPSRDICQRGTSLTIQCQVDSQVTMMFWYRQQPGQSLTLIATANQGSEATYESGFVIDKFPISRPNLTFSTLTVSNMSPEDSSIYLCSVEGLYPAEAFFGQGTRLTVV.

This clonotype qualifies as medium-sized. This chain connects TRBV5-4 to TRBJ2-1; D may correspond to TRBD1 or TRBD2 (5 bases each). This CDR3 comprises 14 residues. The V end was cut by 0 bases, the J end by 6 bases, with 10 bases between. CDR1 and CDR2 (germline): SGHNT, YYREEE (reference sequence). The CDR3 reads CASSLARGGNEQFF. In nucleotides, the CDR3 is TGTGCCAGCAGCTTGGCCCGGGGCGGCAATGAGCAGTTCTTC.

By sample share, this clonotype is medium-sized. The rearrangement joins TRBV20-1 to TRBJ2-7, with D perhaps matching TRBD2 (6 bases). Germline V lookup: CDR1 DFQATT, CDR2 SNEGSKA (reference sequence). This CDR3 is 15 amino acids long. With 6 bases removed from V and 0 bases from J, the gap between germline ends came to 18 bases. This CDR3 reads CSAQKLATGSYEQYF. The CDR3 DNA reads TGCAGTGCCCAAAAACTAGCCACGGGCTCCTACGAGCAGTACTTC.

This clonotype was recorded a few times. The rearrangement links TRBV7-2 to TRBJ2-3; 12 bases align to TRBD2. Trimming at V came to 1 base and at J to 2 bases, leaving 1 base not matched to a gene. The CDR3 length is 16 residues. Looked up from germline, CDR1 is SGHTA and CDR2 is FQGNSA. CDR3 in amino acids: CASSLGLAGVTDTQYF. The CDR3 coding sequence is TGTGCCAGCAGCTTAGGACTAGCGGGGGTCACAGATACGCAGTATTTT.

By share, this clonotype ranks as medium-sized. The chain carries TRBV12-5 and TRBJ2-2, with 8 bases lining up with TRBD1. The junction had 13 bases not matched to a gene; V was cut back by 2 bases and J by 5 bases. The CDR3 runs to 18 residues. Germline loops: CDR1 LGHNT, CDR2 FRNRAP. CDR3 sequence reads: CASGLLYQGARGTGELFF. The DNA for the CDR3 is TGTGCTAGTGGTTTGCTATATCAGGGGGCGCGAGGGACCGGGGAGCTGTTTTTT.

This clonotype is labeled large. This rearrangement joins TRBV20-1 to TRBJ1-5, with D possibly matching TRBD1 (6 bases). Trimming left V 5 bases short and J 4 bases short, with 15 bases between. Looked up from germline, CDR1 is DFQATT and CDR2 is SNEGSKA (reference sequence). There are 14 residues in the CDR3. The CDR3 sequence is CSAGGPGTNQPQHF. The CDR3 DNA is TGCAGTGCTGGGGGCCCCGGGACGAATCAGCCCCAGCATTTT.